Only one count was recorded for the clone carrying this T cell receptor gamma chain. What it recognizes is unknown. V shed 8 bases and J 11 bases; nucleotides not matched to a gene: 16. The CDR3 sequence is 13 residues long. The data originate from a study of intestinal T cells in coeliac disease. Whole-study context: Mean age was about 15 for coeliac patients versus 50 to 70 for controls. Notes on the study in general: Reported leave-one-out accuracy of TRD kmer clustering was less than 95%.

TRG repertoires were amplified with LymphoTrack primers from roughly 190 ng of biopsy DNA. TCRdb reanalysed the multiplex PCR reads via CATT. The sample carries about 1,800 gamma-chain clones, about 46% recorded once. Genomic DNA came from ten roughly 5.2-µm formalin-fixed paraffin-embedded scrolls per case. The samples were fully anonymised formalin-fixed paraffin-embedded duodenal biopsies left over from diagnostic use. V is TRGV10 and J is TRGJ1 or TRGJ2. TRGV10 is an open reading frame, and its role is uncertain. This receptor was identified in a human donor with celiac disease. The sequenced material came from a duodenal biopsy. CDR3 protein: CAAWDFLVLEKLF. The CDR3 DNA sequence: TGTGCTGCGTGGGATTTTTTGGTCCTTGAGAAACTCTTT.